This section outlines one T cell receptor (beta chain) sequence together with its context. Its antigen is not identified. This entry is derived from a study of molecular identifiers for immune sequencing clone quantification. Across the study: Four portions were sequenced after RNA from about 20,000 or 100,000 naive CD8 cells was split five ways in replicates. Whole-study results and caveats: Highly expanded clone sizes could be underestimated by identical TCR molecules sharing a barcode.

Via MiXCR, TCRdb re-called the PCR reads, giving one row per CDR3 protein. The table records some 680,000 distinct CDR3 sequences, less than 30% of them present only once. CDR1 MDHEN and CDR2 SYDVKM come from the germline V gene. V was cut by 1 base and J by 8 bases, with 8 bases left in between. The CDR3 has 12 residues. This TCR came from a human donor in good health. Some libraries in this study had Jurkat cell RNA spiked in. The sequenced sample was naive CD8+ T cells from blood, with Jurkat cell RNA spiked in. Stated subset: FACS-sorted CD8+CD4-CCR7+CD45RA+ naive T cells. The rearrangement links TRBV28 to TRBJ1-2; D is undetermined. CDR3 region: CASSLSEIGYTF. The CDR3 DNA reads TGTGCCAGCAGTTTATCAGAGATCGGCTACACCTTC.